This entry lists 13 T cell receptor beta chains sequenced from one sample in a study of identical twins (dated by TCRdb to the mid-2010s). Library preparation employed 5' RACE. Sequencing was carried out with an Illumina HiSeq 2000. The public reads were run again by TCRdb, first through fastp at Q25 and then through MiXCR, and only productive beta chains were kept. Entries are consolidated by CDR3 protein sequence, retaining the most common genes and DNA. The table for this sample lists about 890,000 distinct CDR3 sequences; approximately 13% of them were counted only once. The ten largest clonotypes hold roughly 1.6% of the sample. This sample was shared with a second study, whose subject was yellow fever vaccine responses in identical twins.

The specimen sequenced was PBMCs. These receptors all come from a woman in her late teens or twenties in good health.

This clonotype has just a few counts. The chain employs TRBV20-1 and TRBJ2-3, with D hard to call. The germline V gene encodes CDR1 DFQATT and CDR2 SNEGSKA (reference sequence). Trimming stripped 0 bases from V and 5 bases from J, with 6 bases between. The CDR3 covers 12 residues. CDR3 DNA: TGCAGTGCTAGAGATGAGGAAGATACGCAGTATTTT. As protein: CSARDEEDTQYF.

The chain recombines TRBV12-3 or TRBV12-4 with TRBJ2-1, with a tentative D call TRBD1 (6 bases). V was cut by 5 bases and J by 14 bases, with 22 bases left in between. The CDR3 is 14 residues long. CDR3 coding DNA: TGTGCCAGCAGTCGCGACCGCCCCATGTCAGGGGAGTTCTTC. Translated: CASSRDRPMSGEFF.

This chain joins TRBV7-9 and TRBJ2-3, with TRBD1 as a possible D gene (6 bases). CDR1 and CDR2 (germline): SEHNR, FQNEAQ (reference sequence). This CDR3 is built from 13 residues. Trimming removed 11 bases at V and 2 bases at J, with 14 bases between. The DNA of the CDR3 is TGTGCCGGGGGCACCCGTAACACAGATACGCAGTATTTT. Protein: CAGGTRNTDTQYF.

V is TRBV9 and J is TRBJ2-4; D perhaps matches TRBD2 (5 bases). The CDR3 is 15 amino acids. CDR1 is SGDLS and CDR2 is YYNGEE in the germline V gene. V shed 0 bases and J shed 1 base, with 8 bases lying between them. CDR3 sequence: CASSVGSGAKNIQYF. For the CDR3, the DNA is TGTGCCAGCAGCGTAGGGTCGGGGGCCAAAAACATTCAGTACTTC.

The chain employs TRBV28 and TRBJ2-1, with TRBD1 as a possible D gene (5 bases). Between the trimmed V and J ends, which lost 5 bases and 3 bases, there was a span of 11 bases. This CDR3 contains 14 residues. Germline V gives CDR1 MDHEN, CDR2 SYDVKM. In nucleotides, the CDR3 is TGTGCCAGCAGTCCCCATGACAGCTACAATGAGCAGTTCTTC. Amino acid sequence: CASSPHDSYNEQFF.

This clonotype was detected many times. The rearrangement links TRBV6-1 to TRBJ1-5, with D possibly TRBD1 on 5 matching bases. V was shortened by 1 base and J by 7 bases, with 8 bases between the two germline ends. In germline, CDR1 is MNHNS, CDR2 SASEGT. The CDR3 loop spans 13 amino acids. CDR3 sequence: CASSEEGVQPQHF. CDR3 DNA sequence: TGTGCCAGCAGTGAAGAAGGGGTACAGCCCCAGCATTTT.

There are many counts of this clonotype. The J gene is TRBJ2-1, the V gene TRBV12-3 or TRBV12-4; D gene uncertain. The CDR3 is 14 amino acids. Trimming left V 6 bases short and J 5 bases short, with 14 bases between. The CDR3 DNA is TGTGCCAGCAGGAGACGGGCCCTGAACAATGAGCAGTTCTTC. Amino acid sequence: CASRRRALNNEQFF.

J is TRBJ1-1 and V is TRBV20-1, with no clear D. There are 11 residues in the CDR3. Germline-derived CDR1 and CDR2 are DFQATT and SNEGSKA (reference sequence). Between the trimmed V and J ends, which lost 0 bases and 6 bases, there was a span of 5 bases. The CDR3 sequence is CSARDVPEAFF. For the CDR3, the DNA is TGCAGTGCTAGAGATGTCCCTGAAGCTTTCTTT.

The rearrangement links TRBV7-7 to TRBJ2-5; D might be TRBD1 or TRBD2, each matching 5 bases. Trimming pared 4 bases from V and 9 bases from J, leaving 18 bases between. Germline V gene sequence: CDR1 SSHAT, CDR2 FNYEAQ (reference sequence). There are 14 residues in the CDR3. CDR3 sequence: CASSWDVGRFAQYF. The CDR3 DNA follows: TGTGCCAGCAGCTGGGACGTGGGGCGGTTTGCCCAGTACTTC.

There are a few counts of this clonotype. The chain employs TRBV11-1 and TRBJ2-2; TRBD1 might be the D (5 bases). Trimming removed 4 bases at V and 6 bases at J, with 9 bases between. Per the germline V gene, CDR1 is SGHAT and CDR2 is FQDESV (reference sequence). The CDR3 is 13 amino acids. CDR3 sequence: CASSSRASGELFF. The CDR3, as DNA: TGTGCCAGCAGCTCCAGGGCGTCCGGGGAGCTGTTTTTT.

The chain employs TRBV7-9 and TRBJ2-1; weak D call: TRBD1 (6 bases). Germline CDR1 reads SEHNR; CDR2 reads FQNEAQ (reference sequence). V lost 0 bases and J 5 bases, leaving 14 bases between the germline ends. The CDR3 has 16 residues. The CDR3 spells CASSLALRSGDNEQFF. In nucleotides, the CDR3 is TGTGCCAGCAGCTTAGCCCTTAGGTCAGGGGACAATGAGCAGTTCTTC.

The chain couples TRBV7-9 to TRBJ2-7, with 7 bases matching TRBD2. In germline, CDR1 is SEHNR, CDR2 FQNEAQ (reference sequence). The J segment lost 4 bases and the V segment lost 5 bases, leaving 8 bases of the junction unmatched. CDR3 size: 14 residues. The chain's CDR3 is CASSTTGGSYEQYF. For the CDR3, the DNA is TGTGCCAGCAGCACGACGGGCGGGAGTTACGAGCAGTACTTC.

This chain uses TRBV29-1 with TRBJ2-3, with 9 bases that match TRBD1. After removal of 7 bases from V and 0 bases from J, the junction contained 8 bases not matched to a gene. The CDR3 length is 15 residues. From germline, CDR1 is SQVTM and CDR2 ANQGSEA. The CDR3, as DNA: TGCAGCGCAAAGACCGGGACAGGGAGCACAGATACGCAGTATTTT. Its translation: CSAKTGTGSTDTQYF.